The 27 T cell receptor beta chains listed next were all sequenced from one sample in a study of shared T cell receptors in the human thymus (dated by TCRdb to about 2021). Receptor libraries were prepared by the immunoSEQ multiplex PCR assay. TCRdb carries this immuneACCESS record with in-frame sequences only. Its versions omit some clonotypes, under half of them owing to an unresolved V gene in the studies checked, with the rest unexplained. Within this sample are about 610,000 clones, with approximately 90% of them counted one time only. Approximately 0.011% of the sample belongs to the ten largest clones. The sample was also reused in another study, on human thymus T cells.

Sequencing was performed on thymocytes. The receptors were sampled from a boy under three years old with a congenital heart defect. Donor details come from another sample of the same person, matched by shared clones.

The chain employs TRBV28 and TRBJ2-5, with 10 bases identical to TRBD1. The CDR3 runs 19 residues. Germline V gene data show CDR1 as MDHEN and CDR2 as SYDVKM. Trimming took 5 bases from V and 2 from J; bases not matched to a gene: 17. Here the CDR3 DNA reads TGTGCCAGCAGTCCGGTCCCGGGACAGGGGAATGGACGACAAGAGACCCAGTACTTC. It encodes CASSPVPGQGNGRQETQYF.

The rearrangement uses TRBV28 and TRBJ2-2, with D perhaps TRBD1 (6 bases). The CDR3 extends over 15 amino acids. Germline values: CDR1 MDHEN, CDR2 SYDVKM. V lost 5 bases to trimming and J lost 10 bases, with 20 bases between them. The CDR3 here is CASSIRDTSSQELFF. The CDR3 bases are TGTGCCAGCAGTATTAGGGACACCTCTTCTCAGGAGCTGTTTTTT.

This chain uses TRBV19 with TRBJ1-4, with a tentative D call TRBD1 (6 bases). The germline V and J ends were trimmed by 9 bases and 3 bases, with 20 bases remaining between them. CDR3 length equals 16 residues. Germline CDR1 reads LNHDA; CDR2 reads SQIVND (reference sequence). The CDR3 sequence: CASLAGEIWSNEKLFF. CDR3 sequence (DNA): TGTGCCAGCCTTGCAGGGGAAATTTGGTCTAATGAAAAACTGTTTTTT. Full variable domain (rest looked up from reference TRBV19 and TRBJ1-4): DGGITQSPKYLFRKEGQNVTLSCEQNLNHDAMYWYRQDPGQGLRLIYYSQIVNDFQKGDIAEGYSVSREKKESFPLTVTSAQKNPTAFYLCASLAGEIWSNEKLFFGSGTQLSVL.

This clone occurred a few times. Here the CDR3 reads CASSLRPQPTTVEQYF. As DNA, the CDR3 is TGTGCCAGCAGCTTACGTCCCCAGCCTACTACGGTCGAGCAGTACTTC. This chain connects TRBV7-9 to TRBJ2-7; no reliable D call. V lost 2 bases and J 6 bases, leaving 20 bases between the germline ends. The CDR3 extends over 16 amino acids. Germline CDR1 SEHNR, CDR2 FQNEAQ (reference sequence).

The chain recombines TRBV29-1 with TRBJ2-3; 7 bases map to TRBD2. Germline CDR1 reads SQVTM; CDR2 reads ANQGSEA. V shed 5 bases and J 10 bases; nucleotides not matched to a gene: 15. The CDR3 spans 14 residues. The CDR3 here is CSVLESGISKAQYF. As DNA, the CDR3 is TGCAGCGTTTTGGAGAGCGGGATTTCAAAGGCGCAGTATTTT.

The rearrangement uses TRBV5-1 and TRBJ2-5, with 10 bases aligning to TRBD2. The J call may be mistaken, given a closer DNA end match to TRBJ2-7. Germline loops: CDR1 SGHRS, CDR2 YFSETQ. The CDR3 has 15 residues. CDR3: CASSAGLAASYEQYF. The CDR3 DNA is TGCGCCAGCAGCGCTGGACTAGCGGCCTCCTACGAGCAGTACTTC.

The rearrangement uses TRBV4-1 and TRBJ2-2; D might be TRBD2 (6 bases). Per the germline V gene, CDR1 is MGHRA and CDR2 is YSYEKL. The V end was cut by 3 bases, the J end by 7 bases, with 24 bases between. The CDR3 runs 18 residues. The CDR3: CASSQSGAAGGSGGELFF. The CDR3, as DNA: TGCGCCAGCAGCCAGTCCGGGGCAGCGGGTGGTTCGGGCGGGGAGCTGTTTTTT.

The rearrangement joins TRBV7-2 to TRBJ2-3; TRBD2 might be the D (5 bases). Germline V gives CDR1 SGHTA, CDR2 FQGNSA. The V end was cut by 2 bases, the J end by 3 bases, with 15 bases between. The CDR3 length is 16 residues. CDR3 protein: CASSLQGSRFTDTQYF. The CDR3 DNA is TGTGCCAGCAGCTTACAAGGGAGTAGGTTTACAGATACGCAGTATTTT.

The chain links TRBV7-9 to TRBJ2-7; TRBD2 agrees at 12 bases. V gave up 5 bases and J gave up 6 bases; unmatched junction bases: 8. Germline CDR1 is SEHNR and CDR2 is FQNEAQ (reference sequence). The CDR3 runs 15 residues. DNA for the CDR3: TGTGCCAGCAGCACGACTAGCGGGAGCGAGGTCGAGCAGTACTTC. Its protein product is CASSTTSGSEVEQYF.

The chain couples TRBV11-3 to TRBJ2-1; 9 bases line up with TRBD1. The CDR3 is 20 amino acids. Germline-derived CDR1 and CDR2 are SGHNT and YENEEA. The J segment lost 6 bases and the V segment lost 2 bases, leaving 20 bases of the junction unmatched. The CDR3 is CASSLSSSGHRDREVNEQFF. The CDR3 nucleotides are TGTGCCAGCAGCTTATCTTCGTCCGGACACCGGGACAGGGAGGTCAATGAGCAGTTCTTC.

V usage is TRBV6-1 and J usage is TRBJ2-3; 7 nucleotides align to TRBD2. Looked up from germline, CDR1 is MNHNS and CDR2 is SASEGT. With V trimmed by 0 bases and J by 2 bases, 2 bases remained unmatched. The CDR3 sequence is 15 residues long. CDR3 amino acids: CASSEAGGITDTQYF. The DNA of the CDR3 is TGTGCCAGCAGTGAAGCCGGGGGGATCACAGATACGCAGTATTTT.

This clone was recorded a few times. The chain combines TRBV28 with TRBJ2-6, with D possibly matching TRBD1 (6 bases). V was clipped by 3 bases and J by 0 bases, with 12 bases between them. Germline V gene sequence: CDR1 MDHEN, CDR2 SYDVKM. This CDR3 contains 17 residues. CDR3 DNA: TGTGCCAGCAGTTTGGCAGGGGATTGCTCTGGGGCCAACGTCCTGACTTTC. Protein: CASSLAGDCSGANVLTF.

CDR3 sequence reads: CASRNSSGLGTGELFF. The CDR3 bases are TGTGCCAGTCGCAACTCGTCGGGACTAGGGACCGGGGAGCTGTTTTTT. The chain links TRBV19 to TRBJ2-2; 8 bases agree with TRBD2. This CDR3 is 16 amino acids long. CDR1 is LNHDA and CDR2 is SQIVND in the germline V gene (reference sequence). V was clipped by 8 bases and J by 5 bases; unmatched bases: 13.

The V and J genes are TRBV28 and TRBJ2-7; 8 bases are a match to TRBD2. Germline CDR1 is MDHEN and CDR2 is SYDVKM. The CDR3 is 16 amino acids. V trimming: 2 bases; J trimming: 2 bases; junction bases outside the gene matches: 8. CDR3 region: CASSLDPRGDPYEQYF. The CDR3 DNA reads as TGTGCCAGCAGTTTAGACCCGCGGGGGGACCCCTACGAGCAGTACTTC.

The chain joins TRBV11-3 to TRBJ1-1; weak D call: TRBD1 (6 bases). The V gene lost 5 bases and the J gene lost 3 bases, with 16 bases spanning the gap. Germline CDR1 reads SGHNT; CDR2 reads YENEEA. The CDR3 spans 15 residues. DNA for the CDR3: TGTGCCAGCAGCGGGACATTCTCCGGCGACACTGAAGCTTTCTTT. Translating gives CASSGTFSGDTEAFF.

The V and J genes are TRBV29-1 and TRBJ1-2, with 10 bases matching TRBD1. CDR1 SQVTM and CDR2 ANQGSEA come from the germline V gene. The CDR3 spans 14 residues. V gave up 0 bases and J gave up 8 bases; unmatched junction bases: 6. DNA of the CDR3: TGCAGCGTTGAAGACTGGGACAGGGGACGAGGCTACACCTTC. It specifies CSVEDWDRGRGYTF.

This clone occurred once. The chain links TRBV19 to TRBJ2-3, with a possible D match to TRBD1 (6 bases). Trimming removed 5 bases at V and 0 bases at J, with 18 bases between. The germline V gene has CDR1 LNHDA and CDR2 SQIVND (reference sequence). CDR3 length: 17 residues. CDR3 nucleotides: TGTGCCAGTAGTGCAGCAAGAGGGGGACCTAGCACAGATACGCAGTATTTT. Translating gives CASSAARGGPSTDTQYF.

This clone has more than one count but fewer than ten. The chain has TRBV27 and TRBJ2-7; TRBD2 is a possible D gene (6 bases). Germline CDR1 and CDR2: MNHEY and SMNVEV (reference sequence). The ends were cut back, 0 bases at V and 2 bases at J, with 11 bases in the middle. The CDR3 is made up of 15 amino acids. The CDR3 spells CASSLSPSAAYEQYF. DNA for the CDR3: TGTGCCAGCAGTTTATCACCTAGCGCCGCCTACGAGCAGTACTTC.

This chain links TRBV4-3 with TRBJ2-2, with D perhaps TRBD1 (6 bases). Germline CDR1 and CDR2: LGHNA and YSLEER. V was trimmed by 2 bases and J by 4 bases, leaving 17 bases between them. The length of the CDR3 is 17 residues. CDR3 residues: CASSQRWGRGITGELFF. CDR3 sequence (DNA): TGCGCCAGCAGCCAAAGATGGGGCAGGGGAATCACCGGGGAGCTGTTTTTT.

The V and J genes are TRBV6-1 and TRBJ2-7; 11 nucleotides align to TRBD1. The V and J ends lost 8 bases and 7 bases, in that order; junction bases with no gene match: 7. CDR3 length equals 13 residues. Germline CDR1 reads MNHNS; CDR2 reads SASEGT. DNA of the CDR3: TGTGCCAGCGGTAAGGACAGGGGGCCTGAGCAGTACTTC. Its translation is CASGKDRGPEQYF.

The chain uses TRBV5-6 and TRBJ1-2, with no clear D. This CDR3 spans 12 amino acids. Germline loops: CDR1 SGHDT, CDR2 YYEEEE. V lost 4 bases, J lost 5 bases, and 9 bases lay in between. The CDR3 region is CASSVREYGYTF. The CDR3 DNA reads TGTGCCAGCAGCGTGAGGGAATATGGCTACACCTTC.

The chain employs TRBV28 and TRBJ2-7; the match to TRBD2 covers 9 bases. Germline CDR1 is MDHEN and CDR2 is SYDVKM. This CDR3 has 17 amino acids. V shed 6 bases and J 2 bases; nucleotides not matched to a gene: 14. CDR3 loop: CASSARTAGGPPYEQYF. CDR3 sequence (DNA): TGTGCCAGCAGCGCCAGAACGGCGGGAGGGCCTCCCTACGAGCAGTACTTC.

The chain recombines TRBV18 with TRBJ2-5; a possible D gene is TRBD1 (5 bases). Trimming stripped 3 bases from V and 2 bases from J, with 7 bases between. This CDR3 has 13 residues. The germline CDR1 and CDR2 sequences are KGHSH and LQKENI. The CDR3 protein is CASSPRGQETQYF. CDR3 coding DNA: TGTGCCAGCTCACCTAGGGGTCAAGAGACCCAGTACTTC.

The V and J genes are TRBV28 and TRBJ1-5, with D perhaps matching TRBD1 (5 bases). From germline, CDR1 is MDHEN and CDR2 SYDVKM. Trimming took 5 bases from V and 2 from J, leaving 28 bases between them. This CDR3 is built from 20 residues. Written as DNA, the CDR3 is TGTGCCAGCAGTCCTTCCGGGGGGGGACCGGCCTGGGGCGGCAATCAGCCCCAGCATTTT. It specifies CASSPSGGGPAWGGNQPQHF.

The chain is built from TRBV5-8 and TRBJ2-7; D is unresolved. This CDR3 is built from 12 residues. The germline V gene has CDR1 SGHTS and CDR2 YDEGEE. Trimming cost V 4 bases and J 4 bases, with 9 bases left between them. CDR3 coding DNA: TGTGCCAGCAGCCGCACGACATACGAGCAGTACTTC. It yields the protein CASSRTTYEQYF. The whole variable domain, filled in from reference TRBV5-8 and TRBJ2-7, reads EAGVTQSPTHLIKTRGQQATLRCSPISGHTSVYWYQQALGLGLQFLLWYDEGEERNRGNFPPRFSGRQFPNYSSELNVNALELEDSALYLCASSRTTYEQYFGPGTRLTVT.

The V call is TRBV27, the J call TRBJ2-2; TRBD2 aligns across 7 bases. The CDR3 runs 15 residues. Germline V gives CDR1 MNHEY, CDR2 SMNVEV (reference sequence). Trimming cost V 7 bases and J 4 bases; bases outside gene matches: 9. The CDR3 reads CASKENGRTTGELFF. The DNA for the CDR3 is TGTGCCAGCAAAGAGAACGGGAGGACCACCGGGGAGCTGTTTTTT.

The chain uses TRBV29-1 and TRBJ2-3; 7 nucleotides match TRBD2. Germline V CDR1 and CDR2: SQVTM, ANQGSEA. The CDR3 contains 15 residues. The junction had 11 bases not matched to a gene; V was cut back by 6 bases and J by 2 bases. The CDR3 bases are TGCAGCGTCCGACTAGCTCGGCTTCACACAGATACGCAGTATTTT. Translating gives CSVRLARLHTDTQYF.